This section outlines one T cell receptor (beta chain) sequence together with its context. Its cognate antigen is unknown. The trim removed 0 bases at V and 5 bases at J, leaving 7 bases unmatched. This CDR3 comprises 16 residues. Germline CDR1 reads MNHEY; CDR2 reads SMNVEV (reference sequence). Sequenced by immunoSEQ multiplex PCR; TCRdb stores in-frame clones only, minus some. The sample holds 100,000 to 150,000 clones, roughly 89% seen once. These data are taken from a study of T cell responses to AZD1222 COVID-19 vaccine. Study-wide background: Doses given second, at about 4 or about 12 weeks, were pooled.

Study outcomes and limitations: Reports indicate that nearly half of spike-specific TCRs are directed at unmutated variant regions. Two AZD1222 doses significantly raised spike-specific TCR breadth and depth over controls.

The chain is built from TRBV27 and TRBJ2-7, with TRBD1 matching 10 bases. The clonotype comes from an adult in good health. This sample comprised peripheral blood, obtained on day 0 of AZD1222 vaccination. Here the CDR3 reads CASSLSSGQGSHEQYF. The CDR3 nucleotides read TGTGCCAGCAGTTTATCCTCGGGACAGGGGTCCCACGAGCAGTACTTC.